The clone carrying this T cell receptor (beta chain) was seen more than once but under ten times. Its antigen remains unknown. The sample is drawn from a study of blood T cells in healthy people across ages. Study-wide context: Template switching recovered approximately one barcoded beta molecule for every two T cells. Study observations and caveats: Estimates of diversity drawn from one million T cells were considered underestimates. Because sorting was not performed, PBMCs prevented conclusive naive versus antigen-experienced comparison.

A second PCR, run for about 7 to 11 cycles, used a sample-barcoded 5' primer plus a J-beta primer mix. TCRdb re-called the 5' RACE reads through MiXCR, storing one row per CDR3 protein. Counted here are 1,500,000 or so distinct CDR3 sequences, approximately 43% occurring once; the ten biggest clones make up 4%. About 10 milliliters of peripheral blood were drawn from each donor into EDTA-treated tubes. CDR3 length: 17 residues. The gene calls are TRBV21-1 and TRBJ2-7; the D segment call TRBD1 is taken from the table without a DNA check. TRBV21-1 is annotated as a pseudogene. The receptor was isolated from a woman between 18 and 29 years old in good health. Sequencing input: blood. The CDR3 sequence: CASSREPGHLSSYEQYF. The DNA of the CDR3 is TGTGCCAGCAGCAGAGAGCCGGGACACCTAAGCTCCTACGAGCAGTACTTC.